One sample yielded the 9 T cell receptor beta chains listed below, sequenced in a study of patients and donors after allogeneic stem cell transplantation. TCRdb re-called the RT-PCR reads through MiXCR, storing one row per CDR3 protein. The table has about 960,000 distinct CDR3 sequences, about 20% seen once; the top ten hold roughly 6%. The sample taken for sequencing was blood, either unsorted or a sorted T cell fraction (not recorded which). All receptors derive from a human donor who was either an allogeneic HSCT recipient or a stem cell or donor lymphocyte infusion donor (not recorded which). It is not recorded whose cells these are; they may come from a transplant donor.

V usage is TRBV20-1 and J usage is TRBJ1-1; no definite D call. The CDR3 length is 13 residues. Germline lookup yields CDR1 DFQATT and CDR2 SNEGSKA (reference sequence). V was trimmed by 2 bases and J by 5 bases, leaving 12 bases between them. CDR3 nucleotide sequence: TGCAGTGCTAGATCACGGGGTACTACTGAAGCTTTCTTT. Encoded protein: CSARSRGTTEAFF.

V usage is TRBV20-1 and J usage is TRBJ2-4; 10 bases match TRBD2. Trimming took 5 bases from V and 7 from J; bases not matched to a gene: 5. CDR1 DFQATT and CDR2 SNEGSKA come from the germline V gene (reference sequence). The CDR3 has 13 amino acids. The CDR3 DNA reads TGCAGTGCTCCCCCTAGCGGGGGTAACATTCAGTACTTC. Encoded protein: CSAPPSGGNIQYF.

The V gene is TRBV20-1, the J gene TRBJ2-3; 7 bases are a match to TRBD2. The germline CDR1 and CDR2 sequences are DFQATT and SNEGSKA (reference sequence). This CDR3 is built from 15 residues. Trimming cost V 5 bases and J 4 bases; bases outside gene matches: 12. CDR3 sequence (DNA): TGCAGTGCTGAGACTAGCAGAAGGAGGTCAGATACGCAGTATTTT. Protein sequence: CSAETSRRRSDTQYF.

This clonotype was observed a few times. This chain uses TRBV20-1 with TRBJ1-4, with D possibly matching TRBD1 (5 bases). Germline V gene lookup returns CDR1 DFQATT and CDR2 SNEGSKA (reference sequence). Trimming left V 3 bases short and J 5 bases short, with 10 bases between. There are 13 residues in the CDR3. The CDR3 coding sequence is TGCAGTGCTAGGGGGGACCAGAATGAAAAACTGTTTTTT. The encoded protein is CSARGDQNEKLFF.

This clonotype has just a few counts. This chain connects TRBV29-1 to TRBJ1-6; TRBD1 matches 9 bases. This CDR3 has 13 amino acids. The germline CDR1 and CDR2 sequences are SQVTM and ANQGSEA. V shed 0 bases, J shed 11 bases, and the junction held 2 bases outside the gene matches. CDR3 sequence: CSVEEGQGTPLHF. CDR3 DNA sequence: TGCAGCGTTGAAGAGGGACAGGGAACACCCCTCCACTTT. Full variable domain (remainder filled in from reference TRBV29-1 and TRBJ1-6): SAVISQKPSRDICQRGTSLTIQCQVDSQVTMMFWYRQQPGQSLTLIATANQGSEATYESGFVIDKFPISRPNLTFSTLTVSNMSPEDSSIYLCSVEEGQGTPLHFGNGTRLTVT.

This clonotype was picked up a small number of times. CDR3 in amino acids: CSARARGVGYTF. The CDR3 nucleotides are TGCAGTGCTAGAGCCCGGGGGGTTGGCTACACCTTC. This chain links TRBV20-1 with TRBJ1-2; D perhaps matches TRBD1 (5 bases). Germline V lookup: CDR1 DFQATT, CDR2 SNEGSKA (reference sequence). The V gene lost 1 base and the J gene lost 7 bases, with 10 bases spanning the gap. CDR3 length: 12 amino acids.

The chain joins TRBV7-2 to TRBJ2-3; D is undetermined. The germline V and J ends were trimmed by 1 base and 0 bases, with 8 bases remaining between them. This CDR3 spans 15 amino acids. The V gene's germline CDR1 is SGHTA and CDR2 FQGNSA. This chain's CDR3 is CASSLGVGSTDTQYF. Here the CDR3 DNA reads TGTGCCAGCAGCTTAGGAGTGGGGAGCACAGATACGCAGTATTTT.

The J gene is TRBJ2-3, the V gene TRBV7-2; TRBD2 matches at 9 bases. CDR3 length equals 14 residues. CDR1 and CDR2 from the germline V gene are SGHTA and FQGNSA. J was trimmed by 8 bases and V by 2 bases; bases with no gene match: 5. The CDR3 loop is CASSLIASGVTQYF. CDR3 nucleotides: TGTGCCAGCAGCTTAATAGCTAGCGGGGTTACGCAGTATTTT.

This chain connects TRBV3-1 to TRBJ2-7; 7 positions match TRBD1. From germline, CDR1 is LGHDT and CDR2 YNNKEL (reference sequence). Unmatched junction bases numbered 8, after V lost 7 bases and J lost 2 bases. The CDR3 sequence is 14 residues long. The CDR3 loop is CASNRRDSPYEQYF. CDR3 nucleotide sequence: TGTGCCAGCAACCGCCGGGACAGTCCCTACGAGCAGTACTTC.